Listed below are T cell receptor beta chains from one sample, sequenced in a study of T-cell reconstitution after alpha-beta-depleted transplantation in children. MiXCR was run by TCRdb on the PCR reads, yielding one entry per CDR3 protein. The data show roughly 300,000 distinct CDR3 sequences, approximately 10% seen once. This sample comprised peripheral blood, obtained 180 days after TCRalphabeta/CD19-depleted stem cell transplant. The receptors shown here come from a male patient aged 2 to 10 who had a stem cell transplant for chronic granulomatous disease, so the T cells may come from the graft donor. Both conserved end residues are part of each CDR3. The D gene is left open where the match is weak. Rows may omit the clone size; those that give it use once, few, many or a size class.

>TRBJ1-1|TRBD1|few|TRBV4-2
CASSHSGTGRNTEAFF
TGTGCCAGCAGCCATTCCGGGACAGGGAGAAACACTGAAGCTTTCTTT
>TRBJ2-3|.|many|TRBV20-1
CSAITVRTADTQYF
TGCAGTGCAATAACTGTTAGGACAGCAGATACGCAGTATTTT
>TRBJ2-1|.|many|TRBV27
CASSVNRDYNEQFF
TGTGCCAGCAGTGTGAACCGGGACTACAATGAGCAGTTCTTC
>TRBJ1-2|TRBD1|many|TRBV7-9
CASSEDRVFYGYTF
TGTGCCAGCAGCGAGGACAGGGTCTTTTATGGCTACACCTTC
>TRBJ2-2|.|few|TRBV11-2
CASSLVVGVRELFF
TGTGCCAGCAGCTTAGTAGTGGGGGTCCGGGAGCTGTTTTTT
>TRBJ2-5|TRBD2|many|TRBV20-1
CSATLAGGQETQYF
TGCAGTGCGACACTAGCGGGGGGTCAAGAGACCCAGTACTTC
>TRBJ2-3|.|many|TRBV5-1
CASSLDRRLIGADTQYF
TGCGCCAGCAGCTTGGACCGCCGCCTAATCGGGGCAGATACGCAGTATTTT
>TRBJ2-1|TRBD1|many|TRBV19
CASSPGQGNYNEQFF
TGTGCCAGTTCTCCGGGACAGGGGAACTACAATGAGCAGTTCTTC
>TRBJ1-1|TRBD1|.|TRBV12-3/TRBV12-4
CASSSRAKDRGTEAFF
TGTGCCAGCAGTTCCCGAGCCAAGGACAGGGGTACTGAAGCTTTCTTT
>TRBJ2-7|.|many|TRBV6-2/TRBV6-3
CASSPLREQYF
TGTGCCAGCAGTCCCTTGCGCGAGCAGTACTTC
>TRBJ2-3|.|many|TRBV20-1
CSARDLQGNTDTQYF
TGCAGTGCTAGAGATTTGCAGGGGAACACAGATACGCAGTATTTT
>TRBJ2-7|TRBD1|many|TRBV27
CASSFTRGRNEQYF
TGTGCCAGCAGTTTCACCAGGGGGCGCAACGAGCAGTACTTC